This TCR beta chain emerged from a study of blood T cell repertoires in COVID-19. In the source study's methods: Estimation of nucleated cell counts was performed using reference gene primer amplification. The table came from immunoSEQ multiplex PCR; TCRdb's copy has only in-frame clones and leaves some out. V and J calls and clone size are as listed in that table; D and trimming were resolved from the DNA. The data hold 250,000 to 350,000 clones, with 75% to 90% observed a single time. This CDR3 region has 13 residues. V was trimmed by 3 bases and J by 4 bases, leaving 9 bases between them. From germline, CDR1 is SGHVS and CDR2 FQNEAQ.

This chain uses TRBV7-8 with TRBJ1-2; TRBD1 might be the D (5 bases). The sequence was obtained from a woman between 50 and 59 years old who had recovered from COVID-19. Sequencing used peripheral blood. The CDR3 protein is CASSFQGSYGYTF. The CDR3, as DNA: TGTGCCAGCAGCTTTCAGGGTTCCTATGGCTACACCTTC.